This TCR beta chain was sequenced in a study of cytomegalovirus exposure and HLA in healthy donors. The germline CDR1 and CDR2 sequences are GTSNPN and SVGIG (reference sequence). This CDR3 has 13 residues. The V gene lost 2 bases and the J gene lost 7 bases, with 14 bases spanning the gap. The PCR was carried out with 60 Vbeta primers and 13 Jbeta primers. Repertoires were generated with immunoSEQ multiplex PCR, while TCRdb's copy carries only in-frame clones and drops some. The sample includes approximately 170,000 clones, approximately 81% of them seen just once. With regard to this clone: Its antigen is not known.

Notes on the study in general: The classifier, whose performance was assessed in both the original and validation cohorts, reportedly diagnosed cytomegalovirus status with high specificity and sensitivity.

This TCR was sampled from a boy aged 2 to 10 in good health and CMV-seronegative. This chain connects TRBV30 to TRBJ1-1; D is perhaps TRBD1 (5 bases). The sample was PBMCs. CDR3 sequence (DNA): TGTGCCTGGAGTCCGGCAGGGAAGGATGAAGCTTTCTTT. Residues: CAWSPAGKDEAFF.